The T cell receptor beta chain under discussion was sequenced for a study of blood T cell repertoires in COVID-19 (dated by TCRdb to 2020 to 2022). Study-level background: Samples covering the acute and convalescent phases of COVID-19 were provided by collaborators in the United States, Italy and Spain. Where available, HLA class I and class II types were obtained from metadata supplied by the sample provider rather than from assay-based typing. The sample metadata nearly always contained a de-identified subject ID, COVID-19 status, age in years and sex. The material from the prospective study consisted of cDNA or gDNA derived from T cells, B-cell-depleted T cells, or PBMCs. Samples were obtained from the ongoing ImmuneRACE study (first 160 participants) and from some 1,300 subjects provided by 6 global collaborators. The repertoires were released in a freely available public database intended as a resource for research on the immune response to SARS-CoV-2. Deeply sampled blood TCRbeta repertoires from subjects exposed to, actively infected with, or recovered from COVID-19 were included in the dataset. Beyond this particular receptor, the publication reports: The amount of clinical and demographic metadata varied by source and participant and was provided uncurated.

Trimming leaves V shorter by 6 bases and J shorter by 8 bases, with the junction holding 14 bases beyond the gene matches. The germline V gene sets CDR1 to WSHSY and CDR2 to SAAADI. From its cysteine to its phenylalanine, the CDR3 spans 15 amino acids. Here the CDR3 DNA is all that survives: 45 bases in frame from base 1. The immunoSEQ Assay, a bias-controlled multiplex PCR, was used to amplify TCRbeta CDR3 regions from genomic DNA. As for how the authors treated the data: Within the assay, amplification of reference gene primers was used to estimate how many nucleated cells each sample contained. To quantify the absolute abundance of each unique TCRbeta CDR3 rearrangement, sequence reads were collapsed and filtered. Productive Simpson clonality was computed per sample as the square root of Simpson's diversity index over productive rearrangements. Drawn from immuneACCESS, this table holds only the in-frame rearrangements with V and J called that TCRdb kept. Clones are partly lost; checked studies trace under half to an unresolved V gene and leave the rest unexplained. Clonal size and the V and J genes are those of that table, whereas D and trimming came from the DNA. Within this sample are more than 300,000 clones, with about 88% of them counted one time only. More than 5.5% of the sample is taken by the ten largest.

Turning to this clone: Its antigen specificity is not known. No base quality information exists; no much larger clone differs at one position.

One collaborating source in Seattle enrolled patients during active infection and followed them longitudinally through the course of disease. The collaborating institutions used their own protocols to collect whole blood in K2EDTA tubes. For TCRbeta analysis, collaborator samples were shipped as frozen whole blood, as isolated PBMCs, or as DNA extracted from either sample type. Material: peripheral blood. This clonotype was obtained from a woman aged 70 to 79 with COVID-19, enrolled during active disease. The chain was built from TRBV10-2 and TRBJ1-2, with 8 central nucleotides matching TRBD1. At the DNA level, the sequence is TGCGCCAGCAGCCACCCGGGACAGGTGCCAACCGGCTACACCTTC. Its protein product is CASSHPGQVPTGYTF.